The rows below give T cell receptor beta chains drawn from one sample of a study of blood T cells in healthy people across ages. TCRdb re-called the 5' RACE reads with MiXCR, one entry per CDR3 protein. Here the sample spans 1.5 million to 2 million distinct CDR3 sequences, 28% being singletons. The sequenced material came from blood. These receptors were collected from a woman aged 30 to 39 in good health. Each CDR3 is given with its conserved first and last residue. Each record gives: CDR3 DNA, CDR3 protein, D gene, J gene, V gene, clone size. D genes are given only for firm matches. The listing skips clone size in some rows; elsewhere it reads once, few, many or a size class.

CDR3nt: TGTGCCGGCAGTTCGTACCGGACAGGGGTTTTGTATGGCTACACCTTC
CDR3aa: CAGSSYRTGVLYGYTF
d_gene: TRBD1
j_gene: TRBJ1-2
v_gene: TRBV12-3/TRBV12-4
abundance: .

CDR3nt: TGCAGTGCTAGTGACCGTGGGCACACACACAATGAGCAGTTCTTC
CDR3aa: CSASDRGHTHNEQFF
d_gene: .
j_gene: TRBJ2-1
v_gene: TRBV20-1
abundance: few

CDR3nt: TGTGCCAGCAGCTACGGTCCAGGGAACACTGAAGCTTTCTTT
CDR3aa: CASSYGPGNTEAFF
d_gene: .
j_gene: TRBJ1-1
v_gene: TRBV6-6
abundance: .

CDR3nt: TGCAGTGCTGAGGGCGCCGAGAATTACAATGGGCAGTTCTTC
CDR3aa: CSAEGAENYNGQFF
d_gene: .
j_gene: TRBJ2-1
v_gene: TRBV20-1
abundance: .

CDR3nt: TGTGCCAGCAGCTCGACTAGCGGGCCCCAAGAGACCCAGTACTTC
CDR3aa: CASSSTSGPQETQYF
d_gene: TRBD2
j_gene: TRBJ2-5
v_gene: TRBV7-2
abundance: few

CDR3nt: TGCAGTGCTAGAGCCGGACCCGGACAGTACTATGGCTACACCTTC
CDR3aa: CSARAGPGQYYGYTF
d_gene: .
j_gene: TRBJ1-2
v_gene: TRBV20-1
abundance: few

CDR3nt: TGTGCCAGCAGCCCAAGTCTAGCCCAAGAGACCCAGTACTTC
CDR3aa: CASSPSLAQETQYF
d_gene: .
j_gene: TRBJ2-5
v_gene: TRBV7-2
abundance: .

CDR3nt: TGTGCCAGCGTAGCGGGGGTGACAGATACGCAGTATTTT
CDR3aa: CASVAGVTDTQYF
d_gene: TRBD2
j_gene: TRBJ2-3
v_gene: TRBV6-1
abundance: few

CDR3nt: TGCAGTGCTAGAGATACCGGTAGTCTGCCCCAGCATTTT
CDR3aa: CSARDTGSLPQHF
d_gene: .
j_gene: TRBJ1-5
v_gene: TRBV20-1
abundance: many

CDR3nt: TGCAGTGCGGCGGGGATAGGAGATACGCAGTATTTT
CDR3aa: CSAAGIGDTQYF
d_gene: .
j_gene: TRBJ2-3
v_gene: TRBV20-1
abundance: .

CDR3nt: TGCAGCGTCGCCGGGACTAGCGGGAGAAACGAGCAGTACTTC
CDR3aa: CSVAGTSGRNEQYF
d_gene: TRBD2
j_gene: TRBJ2-7
v_gene: TRBV29-1
abundance: many

CDR3nt: TGCGCCAGCAGCTTGGGGCTAGCGGGGGCCAGCTCCTACAATGAGCAGTTCTTC
CDR3aa: CASSLGLAGASSYNEQFF
d_gene: TRBD2
j_gene: TRBJ2-1
v_gene: TRBV5-1
abundance: .

CDR3nt: TGTGCCACCAGTGATTTGCACCTGGGGGAGGGCCCCATTCAGTACTTC
CDR3aa: CATSDLHLGEGPIQYF
d_gene: TRBD2
j_gene: TRBJ2-4
v_gene: TRBV24-1
abundance: few

CDR3nt: TGTGCCAGCAAGACAGGGAGCTCCTATAATTCACCCCTCCACTTT
CDR3aa: CASKTGSSYNSPLHF
d_gene: TRBD1
j_gene: TRBJ1-6
v_gene: TRBV3-1
abundance: .

CDR3nt: TGTGCCAGCAGCGTTACATTCCGGGACAGGGGGACAGATACGCAGTATTTT
CDR3aa: CASSVTFRDRGTDTQYF
d_gene: TRBD1
j_gene: TRBJ2-3
v_gene: TRBV9
abundance: .

CDR3nt: TGTGCCAGCAGCTTACAGGGGGGCTACAATGAGCAGTTCTTC
CDR3aa: CASSLQGGYNEQFF
d_gene: .
j_gene: TRBJ2-1
v_gene: TRBV7-3
abundance: many

CDR3nt: TGTGCCACCAGCGTACGTTTGGGGGACACCGGGGAGCTGTTTTTT
CDR3aa: CATSVRLGDTGELFF
d_gene: .
j_gene: TRBJ2-2
v_gene: TRBV15
abundance: .

CDR3nt: TGCAGCGTTCAGGTACAAGGTGAAGGTCAGCCCCAGCATTTT
CDR3aa: CSVQVQGEGQPQHF
d_gene: .
j_gene: TRBJ1-5
v_gene: TRBV29-1
abundance: many

CDR3nt: TGTGCCAGCAGCTCAGCATCCCGTGAAGAGACCCAGTACTTC
CDR3aa: CASSSASREETQYF
d_gene: .
j_gene: TRBJ2-5
v_gene: TRBV12-1
abundance: few

CDR3nt: TGCAGTGCCTATCTTTACGAGCAGTACTTC
CDR3aa: CSAYLYEQYF
d_gene: .
j_gene: TRBJ2-7
v_gene: TRBV20-1
abundance: few

CDR3nt: TGCAGTGCTCACGGACTTGCAGGCTACGAGCAGTGCTTC
CDR3aa: CSAHGLAGYEQCF
d_gene: .
j_gene: TRBJ2-7
v_gene: TRBV20-1
abundance: once

CDR3nt: TGTGCCAGCATCGGACTCTCCCACTCCTACAATGAGCAGTTCTTC
CDR3aa: CASIGLSHSYNEQFF
d_gene: .
j_gene: TRBJ2-1
v_gene: TRBV6-5
abundance: .

CDR3nt: TGCGCCAGCAGCTTGGTAACCCGGGACAGGGGTATCGGAGATACGCAGTATTTT
CDR3aa: CASSLVTRDRGIGDTQYF
d_gene: TRBD1
j_gene: TRBJ2-3
v_gene: TRBV5-1
abundance: many

CDR3nt: TGTGCCAGCAGCCATAGGGACCCAGATACGCAGTATTTT
CDR3aa: CASSHRDPDTQYF
d_gene: .
j_gene: TRBJ2-3
v_gene: TRBV4-2
abundance: once

CDR3nt: TGTGCCATCAGTGACAGCATAATCTCCTACAATGAGCAGTTCTTC
CDR3aa: CAISDSIISYNEQFF
d_gene: .
j_gene: TRBJ2-1
v_gene: TRBV10-3
abundance: few

CDR3nt: TGCGCCAGCAGCTCTTACCTGACTAGTCTCGAGCAGCACTTC
CDR3aa: CASSSYLTSLEQHF
d_gene: .
j_gene: TRBJ2-7
v_gene: TRBV5-1
abundance: .

CDR3nt: TGCGCCAGCAGCGGGGACCCGCTAGCGGGGAGCACAGATACGCAGTATTTT
CDR3aa: CASSGDPLAGSTDTQYF
d_gene: TRBD2
j_gene: TRBJ2-3
v_gene: TRBV5-1
abundance: many

CDR3nt: TGTGCCAGCGGCTTAGGGGGCATCTCCTACGAGCAGTACTTC
CDR3aa: CASGLGGISYEQYF
d_gene: TRBD1
j_gene: TRBJ2-7
v_gene: TRBV7-9
abundance: .